Each of the 7 T cell receptor beta chains below was sequenced from the same sample in a study of PD-1 blockade in mismatch repair-deficient tumors. Produced via immunoSEQ multiplex PCR; TCRdb's table is partial and in-frame only. The table records tens of thousands of clones, approximately 80% of them present only once. This material consisted of peripheral blood, taken 44 weeks after starting pembrolizumab. The origin of the receptors is an adult with mismatch repair-deficient cancer.

In its sample, this clone was seen once. The genes are TRBV4-3 and TRBJ1-1; weak D call: TRBD1 (5 bases). Germline values: CDR1 LGHNA, CDR2 YSLEER. This CDR3 region has 17 residues. V was cut by 4 bases and J by 1 base, with 19 bases left in between. The CDR3 sequence: CASSRGRGGPSNTEAFF. The CDR3 nucleotides read TGCGCCAGCAGCCGCGGGAGGGGAGGTCCCTCGAACACTGAAGCTTTCTTT.

J is TRBJ2-5 and V is TRBV11-3; no reliable D call. The CDR3 sequence is 13 residues long. Germline V gives CDR1 SGHNT, CDR2 YENEEA. Trimming cost V 0 bases and J 1 base, with 3 bases left between them. CDR3 loop: CASSLETQETQYF. In nucleotides, the CDR3 is TGTGCCAGCAGCTTAGAGACCCAAGAGACCCAGTACTTC.

This sequence joins TRBV4-3 and TRBJ2-1; 7 nucleotides align to TRBD2. The CDR3 contains 15 residues. V lost 0 bases to trimming and J lost 4 bases; unmatched junction nucleotides: 3. Germline values: CDR1 LGHNA, CDR2 YSLEER. DNA of the CDR3: TGCGCCAGCAGCCAAGATCTTAGCGGGTACAATGAGCAGTTCTTC. Encoded protein: CASSQDLSGYNEQFF.

Only one count was recorded for this clone. The rearrangement links TRBV21-1 to TRBJ2-7; the table assigns TRBD1, which was not confirmed against the DNA. TRBV21-1 has pseudogene status. The length of the CDR3 is 15 residues. The CDR3 bases are TGTGCCAGCAGCAAACTTTACAGGGGGGATTACGAGCAGTACTTC. Translation gives CASSKLYRGDYEQYF.

This rearrangement joins TRBV21-1 to TRBJ2-6; whether TRBD1, the table's D call, matches the DNA was not checked. TRBV21-1 is listed as a pseudogene. This CDR3 is built from 20 residues. Here the CDR3 reads CASSCHMERRASSGANVLTF. CDR3 bases: TGTGCCAGCAGCTGTCATATGGAGCGCAGGGCCAGCTCTGGGGCCAACGTCCTGACTTTC.

The gene calls are TRBV14 and TRBJ2-2; D is unresolved. Between the trimmed V and J ends, which lost 1 base and 8 bases, there was a span of 17 bases. CDR1 and CDR2 (germline): SGHDN, FVKESK. The CDR3 is 16 amino acids. CDR3 in amino acids: CASSQVRWPLPGELFF. The CDR3, as DNA: TGTGCCAGCAGCCAAGTGCGTTGGCCACTTCCTGGGGAGCTGTTTTTT. Full variable domain (remainder filled in from reference TRBV14 and TRBJ2-2): EAGVTQFPSHSVIEKGQTVTLRCDPISGHDNLYWYRRVMGKEIKFLLHFVKESKQDESGMPNNRFLAERTGGTYSTLKVQPAELEDSGVYFCASSQVRWPLPGELFFGEGSRLTVL.

This clone was detected once. This sequence joins TRBV11-3 and TRBJ2-5; perhaps TRBD1 as D (6 bases). Germline-derived CDR1 and CDR2 are SGHNT and YENEEA. This CDR3 is built from 16 residues. V dropped 2 bases and J dropped 2 bases, with 15 bases sitting between them. CDR3 nucleotides: TGTGCCAGCAGCTTAAGTAGTACAGGGTCTCAAGAGACCCAGTACTTC. Translating gives CASSLSSTGSQETQYF.